The 9 T cell receptor beta chains reported below all come from one sample, sequenced in a study of cytomegalovirus exposure and HLA in healthy donors. The primer mix had 60 Vbeta and 13 Jbeta primers. Libraries were prepared by immunoSEQ multiplex PCR; TCRdb keeps only in-frame clonotypes and omits some of them. The sample carries 95,000 or so clones, approximately 70% recorded once. The specimen sequenced was PBMCs. The receptors here all came from a woman between 50 and 59 years old in good health and CMV-seropositive.

The V and J genes are TRBV6-1 and TRBJ2-5; perhaps TRBD1 as D (6 bases). The germline CDR1 and CDR2 sequences are MNHNS and SASEGT. V was cut by 1 base and J by 2 bases, with 17 bases left in between. The CDR3 covers 17 residues. CDR3 DNA: TGTGCCAGCAGTGAAGGGGGCAGGGGACCTAGTCAAGAGACCCAGTACTTC. Encoded protein: CASSEGGRGPSQETQYF.

The CDR3 coding sequence is TGTGCCAGCAGCCGGGAACTACTTAACACCGGGGAGCTGTTTTTT. It codes for CASSRELLNTGELFF. This chain connects TRBV7-2 to TRBJ2-2; TRBD2 might be the D (5 bases). The germline CDR1 and CDR2 sequences are SGHTA and FQGNSA. The CDR3 length is 15 residues. The ends were cut back, 5 bases at V and 2 bases at J, with 12 bases in the middle.

This sequence joins TRBV28 and TRBJ2-5, with D perhaps matching TRBD2 (6 bases). This CDR3 is 17 amino acids long. Germline V gene sequence: CDR1 MDHEN, CDR2 SYDVKM. With 1 base removed from V and 5 bases from J, the gap between germline ends came to 20 bases. In DNA, the CDR3 is TGTGCCAGCAGTTTATTAGTGGGACTGTCTCTAAGGGAGACCCAGTACTTC. Translated, it gives CASSLLVGLSLRETQYF.

The gene calls are TRBV11-2 and TRBJ2-7, with D possibly matching TRBD1 (6 bases). Germline assignment: CDR1 SGHAT and CDR2 FQNNGV. V dropped 1 base and J dropped 5 bases, with 12 bases sitting between them. This CDR3 spans 14 amino acids. As DNA, the CDR3 is TGTGCCAGCAGCTTAGCACAGGGTTGGAACGAGCAGTACTTC. Its protein is CASSLAQGWNEQYF.

V is TRBV18 and J is TRBJ2-6; D not resolved. The CDR3 has 14 residues. With 4 bases removed from V and 1 base from J, the gap between germline ends came to 5 bases. Germline CDR1 is KGHSH and CDR2 is LQKENI. The CDR3, as DNA: TGTGCCAGCTCACTTCAATCTGGGGCCAACGTCCTGACTTTC. Its protein is CASSLQSGANVLTF.

The CDR3, as DNA: TGTGCCAGCAGCTCTTCAGGGGGCCTCGCAACTAATGAAAAACTGTTTTTT. Amino acids: CASSSSGGLATNEKLFF. V is TRBV28 and J is TRBJ1-4, with 8 bases matching TRBD1. The trim removed 6 bases at V and 0 bases at J, leaving 9 bases unmatched. Germline-derived CDR1 and CDR2 are MDHEN and SYDVKM. The CDR3 consists of 17 residues.

This clone was counted once. V usage is TRBV5-4 and J usage is TRBJ2-3; TRBD2 aligns across 9 bases. Germline trimming cut 0 bases from V and 9 bases from J; bases unmatched to any gene: 5. The germline CDR1 and CDR2 sequences are SGHNT and YYREEE (reference sequence). This CDR3 is built from 14 residues. The CDR3 region has the DNA TGTGCCAGCAGCTTGGAATTAGCGGGAGAGACGCAGTATTTT. It encodes CASSLELAGETQYF.

The rearrangement joins TRBV5-4 to TRBJ2-1; a weak D match, TRBD2 (6 bases). Germline V gene lookup returns CDR1 SGHNT and CDR2 YYREEE (reference sequence). This CDR3 has 17 residues. The ends were cut back, 0 bases at V and 4 bases at J, with 17 bases in the middle. CDR3 DNA: TGTGCCAGCAGCTTGGGGAGAGGTAGCGGCCTATACAATGAGCAGTTCTTC. Translating it yields CASSLGRGSGLYNEQFF.

The rearrangement joins TRBV5-4 to TRBJ2-3; TRBD2 is a possible D gene (5 bases). This CDR3 has 14 amino acids. Trimming removed 4 bases from V and 4 bases from J, with 13 bases in between. From germline, CDR1 is SGHNT and CDR2 YYREEE (reference sequence). For the CDR3, the DNA is TGTGCCAGCAGCCCCACTAGGCGGGCAGATACGCAGTATTTT. It encodes CASSPTRRADTQYF.